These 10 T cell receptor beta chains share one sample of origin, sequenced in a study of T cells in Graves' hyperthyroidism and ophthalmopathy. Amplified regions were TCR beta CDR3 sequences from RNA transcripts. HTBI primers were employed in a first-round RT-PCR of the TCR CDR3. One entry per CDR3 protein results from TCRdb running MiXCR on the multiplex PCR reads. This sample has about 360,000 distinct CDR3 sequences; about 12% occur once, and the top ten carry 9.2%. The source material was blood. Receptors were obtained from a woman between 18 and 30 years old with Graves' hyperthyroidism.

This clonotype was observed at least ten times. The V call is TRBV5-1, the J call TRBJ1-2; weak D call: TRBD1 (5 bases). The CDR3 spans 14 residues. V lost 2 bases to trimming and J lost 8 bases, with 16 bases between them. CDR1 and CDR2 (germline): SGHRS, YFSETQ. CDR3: CASSFGLQGEGYTF. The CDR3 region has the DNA TGCGCCAGCAGCTTTGGTCTTCAGGGAGAGGGCTACACCTTC.

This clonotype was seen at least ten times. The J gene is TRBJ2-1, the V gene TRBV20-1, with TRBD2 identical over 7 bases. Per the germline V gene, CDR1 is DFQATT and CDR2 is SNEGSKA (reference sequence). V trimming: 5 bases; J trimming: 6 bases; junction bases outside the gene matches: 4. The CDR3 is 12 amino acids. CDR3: CSAWSGTNEQFF. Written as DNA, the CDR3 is TGCAGTGCTTGGAGCGGGACCAATGAGCAGTTCTTC.

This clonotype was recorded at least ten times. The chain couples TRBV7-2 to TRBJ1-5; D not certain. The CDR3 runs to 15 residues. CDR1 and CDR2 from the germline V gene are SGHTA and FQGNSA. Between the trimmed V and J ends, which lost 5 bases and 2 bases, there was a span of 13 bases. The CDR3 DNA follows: TGTGCCAGCAGCCTAGGGTCCGCAGGCAATCAGCCCCAGCATTTT. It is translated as CASSLGSAGNQPQHF.

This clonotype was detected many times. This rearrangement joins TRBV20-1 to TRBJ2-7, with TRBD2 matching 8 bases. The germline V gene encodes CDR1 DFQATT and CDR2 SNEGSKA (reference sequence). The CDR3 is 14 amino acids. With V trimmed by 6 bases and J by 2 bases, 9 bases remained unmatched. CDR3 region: CSATTSGNPYEQYF. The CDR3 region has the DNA TGCAGTGCCACAACTAGCGGCAATCCCTACGAGCAGTACTTC.

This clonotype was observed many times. This chain's CDR3 is CASSLAVSAEYGYTF. CDR3 in DNA: TGCGCCAGCAGCTTGGCTGTATCTGCGGAATATGGCTACACCTTC. V is TRBV5-1 and J is TRBJ1-2; no definite D call. The CDR3 length is 15 residues. V was shortened by 0 bases and J by 5 bases, with 14 bases between the two germline ends. CDR1 SGHRS and CDR2 YFSETQ come from the germline V gene.

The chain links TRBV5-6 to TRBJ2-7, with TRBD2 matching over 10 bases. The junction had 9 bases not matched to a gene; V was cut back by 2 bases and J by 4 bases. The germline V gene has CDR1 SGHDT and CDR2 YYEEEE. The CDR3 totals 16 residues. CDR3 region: CASSFRGLAGVYEQYF. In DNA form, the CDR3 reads TGTGCCAGCAGCTTCCGAGGTCTAGCGGGAGTTTACGAGCAGTACTTC.

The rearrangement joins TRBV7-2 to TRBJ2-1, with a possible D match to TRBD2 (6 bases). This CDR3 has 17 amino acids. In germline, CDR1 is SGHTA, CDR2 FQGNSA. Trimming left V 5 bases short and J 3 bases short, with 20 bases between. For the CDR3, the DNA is TGTGCCAGCAGCATCTACTCCGGGACTGGGTTCTACAATGAGCAGTTCTTC. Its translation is CASSIYSGTGFYNEQFF. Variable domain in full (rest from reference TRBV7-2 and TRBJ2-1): GAGVSQSPSNKVTEKGKDVELRCDPISGHTALYWYRQSLGQGLEFLIYFQGNSAPDKSGLPSDRFSAERTGGSVSTLTIQRTQQEDSAVYLCASSIYSGTGFYNEQFFGPGTRLTVL.

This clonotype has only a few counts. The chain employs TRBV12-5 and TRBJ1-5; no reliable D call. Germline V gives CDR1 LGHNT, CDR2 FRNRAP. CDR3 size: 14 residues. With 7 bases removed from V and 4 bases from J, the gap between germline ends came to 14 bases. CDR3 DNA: TGTGCTAGTGCCCTCTGGGGATCTAATCAGCCCCAGCATTTT. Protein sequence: CASALWGSNQPQHF.

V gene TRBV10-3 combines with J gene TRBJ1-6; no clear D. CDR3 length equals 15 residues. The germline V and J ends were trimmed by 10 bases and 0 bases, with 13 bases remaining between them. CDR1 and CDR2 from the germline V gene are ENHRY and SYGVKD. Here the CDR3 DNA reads TGTGCCAGCCTTACGGGGAGCTCCTATAATTCACCCCTCCACTTT. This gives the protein CASLTGSSYNSPLHF.

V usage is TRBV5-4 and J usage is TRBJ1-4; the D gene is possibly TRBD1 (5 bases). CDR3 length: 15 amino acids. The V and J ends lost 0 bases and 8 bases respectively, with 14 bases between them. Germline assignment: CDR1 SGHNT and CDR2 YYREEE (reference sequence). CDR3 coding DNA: TGTGCCAGCAGCTTGGGACAGCATTTAGAAGAAAAACTGTTTTTT. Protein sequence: CASSLGQHLEEKLFF.